This T cell receptor beta chain was identified during a study of cytomegalovirus exposure and HLA in healthy donors (dated by TCRdb to 2016 to 2017). About the study as a whole: In an earlier analysis of several hundred of the donors, 250 to 350 Gb of sequence data and 95 million to 130 million unique TCR beta sequences from roughly 180 million T cells were reported. An early release that covered about 640 HLA-typed donors contained approximately 300 gigabases of sequencing data and some 87 million unique TCR sequences. The genetic ancestry cluster associated with self-reported Caucasian donors included 81% of the roughly 390 genotyped donors. The study was designed to test whether signatures of past pathogen exposure could be identified by cataloging public T cell receptors. Using immunosequencing, the study profiled T cell repertoires from 640 or so subjects and related those repertoires to cytomegalovirus serostatus. In addition to the first cohort of around 670 subjects, a separate validation cohort of 130 or so different subjects was used. To predict cytomegalovirus infection status, the study brought together high-throughput TCR immunosequencing, statistical association of individual TCRs with disease status, and machine learning. In a later analysis, previously published TCR beta repertoires from several hundred donors were re-analyzed and high-resolution HLA genotyping was added so that TCR occurrence patterns could be studied. In the later analysis, no new phenotypic data were used to find candidate immune exposures; instead, reliance was placed on TCR beta sequences and their occurrence across donors. An earlier analysis of 587 of the donors applied high-throughput TCR beta sequencing to assess whether each TCR beta V gene segment acted as functional or pseudogenic. Alongside the repertoire data, information on donor age, sex, ethnicity and CMV serostatus was compiled. In a later genetic analysis, genome-wide SNP genotypes for about three fifths of the 666 donors were used, and that subset was treated as a discovery cohort. All discovery cohort repertoires had been generated using a single sequencing platform. HLA typing included class I and class II loci at four-digit resolution. Typing coverage varied by locus: about 629-630 donors for A, B, C, DRB1 and DQB1; approximately 560 for DQA1; around 610 for DPA1; some 470 for DPB1. A few DR-DQ haplotypes were treated as single units for association and clustering because of strong linkage in the cohort. On average, around 230,000 unique TCR beta nucleotide sequences were sequenced per donor among 300 to 500 genotyped donors of the cohort, with roughly 18% of those sequences being non-productive. What the study reported, not specific to this receptor: A later analysis associated 15,000 to 20,000 TCR beta sequences with specific HLA alleles at a false discovery rate of 0.05. The sequencing pipeline was judged likely to have produced a cluster of highly shared sequence variants as a technical artifact. According to a later analysis, parvovirus B19, influenza, CMV and Epstein-Barr virus appeared linked to several top co-occurrence clusters. Roughly uniform sequencing depth across donors was assumed in presence/absence analyses, although this assumption may not hold. In this cohort, only TCR beta chains were sequenced, and detectable features were limited by the absence of alpha or paired-chain data. Because counts were too low, around 18 rarely observed V segments, including chromosome 9 orphons, were left out of the earlier analysis of some 640 of the donors. Because HLA typing was unavailable for some donors at each locus, only the typed subset was used in association tests. The only immune exposure information available for the cohort was CMV serostatus. A few of the identified cytomegalovirus-associated TCR beta chains were confirmed in vitro to be specific for cytomegalovirus antigens. Broadly in line with IMGT annotations, most TCR beta V segments showed up in productive rearrangements about 90% or about 30% of the time in an earlier analysis of about 500 of the donors. Because the 87-base-pair reads could not distinguish some IMGT-functional V segments, including TRBV6-2 and TRBV6-3, those segments were excluded. Assigning TCR associations to individual alleles was difficult when HLA alleles, especially DR and DQ, strongly co-occurred. While some public TCRs were present in many individuals, most TCR sequences turned up only very rarely across donors. A later genetic analysis reported fewer N-insertions in productive TCRs among donors in an Asian-associated ancestry cluster than the approximately 670-donor mean. According to a later analysis, most CMV-associated TCR beta chains appeared to be HLA-restricted, and the HLA associations seemed to be driven largely by CMV exposure. A total of 164 TCR beta chains were listed by the study as associated with cytomegalovirus. Linkage disequilibrium might explain the correlated functional status among segregating V segments, but an unknown experimental factor could not be excluded. V-gene and J-gene trimming of TCR beta chains was associated with a missense DCLRE1C variant in a later genetic analysis, and the association was replicated in an independent cohort. According to the authors, the approach could potentially be generalized to other disease states and immunological phenotypes. A further reported finding was that TCR beta sequences accurately predicted the HLA-A and HLA-B alleles for most subjects in the first cohort. In a later analysis, TCR association rates were found to vary across HLA loci, with the most associated TCRs seen for DRB1 alleles and the fewest for HLA-C alleles. In a later analysis, HLA-associated TCR beta chains were found to be more clonally expanded and to have lower generation probabilities than equally common non-associated chains. The classifier was reported to diagnose cytomegalovirus status with high specificity and sensitivity in both the original cohort and the validation cohort.

In total, 630 or so healthy bone marrow donors made up the cohort. At the time of sampling, every cohort member was nominally healthy, though immune exposures that went unrecorded were likely present. The donor tested CMV seropositive and was one of the 289 seropositive cohort members. Each donor provided a peripheral blood sample, and peripheral blood mononuclear cells were used for TCR beta sequencing. The Qiagen DNeasy Blood Extraction Kit was used to extract genomic DNA from the blood cell samples. The library came from the immunoSEQ multiplex PCR assay. A mixture of 60 forward primers for TCR Vbeta segments and 13 reverse primers for TCR Jbeta segments was used in the multiplex PCR. The CDR3 region of rearranged TCR beta genes was amplified from genomic DNA with a multiplex PCR assay. On the Illumina HiSeq System, the amplified TCR beta libraries were sequenced as 87-base-pair reads. On the authors' methods: A later analysis tallied roughly 76 million unique TCR beta chains across the 700 or so repertoires, and about 12 million of those chains were shared by two or more donors. Raw reads were error-corrected and collapsed into unique sequences with a nearest-neighbor algorithm that merged closely related sequences to remove PCR and sequencing errors. To assign V, D and J gene segments, CDR3 sequences were aligned to IMGT reference sequences. For a sequence to be retained, at least a six-nucleotide match to both a V gene segment and a J gene segment was required. Rearrangements were classified as productive when the CDR3 lacked stop codons and remained in frame with V and J, and all other rearrangements were classified as non-productive. CDR3 was defined by IMGT convention, running from the second conserved V-encoded cysteine to the conserved J-encoded phenylalanine. The earlier analysis of 587 of the donors excluded sequences that lacked an unambiguous match to a single V gene segment. An earlier analysis of some 610 of the donors called V segments functional above 56.7% productive rearrangements and segregating when the between-donor standard deviation exceeded 5%. A statistical classification framework was developed to diagnose cytomegalovirus status using the catalog of TCR beta chain sequences. V and J gene assignment, in a later analysis, came from comparing TCR nucleotide sequences with IMGT/GENE-DB human TR gene sequences. Using the TCRdist pipeline, a later analysis assigned CDR3 sequences along with most-parsimonious VDJ recombination scenarios. A later analysis defined each TCR beta chain by its CDR3 amino acid sequence plus V-gene family, and excluded reads lacking a unique V-gene family. As a way to deal with suspected cross-contamination and a sequencing artifact, a later analysis dropped 640 or so nucleotide sequences that were highly shared and had low generation probability. A later analysis calculated a clonal expansion index for each public chain from normalized within-repertoire ranks of inferred template counts. A later analysis computed generation probabilities with a VDJ recombination model fitted to out-of-frame rearrangements, and checked the results against IGoR. Hypergeometric tests were used in a later analysis to score TCR-TCR, TCR-HLA and TCR-CMV co-occurrence, with a repertoire-size bias correction applied to the TCR pairs. A later analysis estimated false discovery rates by permuting HLA or CMV assignments 20 times. In a later analysis, co-occurring TCRs were grouped using DBSCAN, with TCRdist sequence similarity added in when clustering inside HLA-allele-positive subsets. Repertoires with fewer than 30,000 or more than 120,000 public chains, plus five repertoires with anomalous nucleotide sharing, were excluded from co-occurrence clustering. In its TCRdb copy, this immuneACCESS table keeps in-frame sequences only and misses some clones. Where compared with another copy, unresolved V genes explain less than half of these, and the others have no known cause. The V and J calls and clone size come from that table; D and trimming were worked out from the DNA. This sample has around 100,000 clones in its table, and under 70% of those were observed once. The leading ten clones occupy about 8.6% of the sample.

Trimmed from V: 3 bases; trimmed from J: 6 bases; junction bases lacking a gene match: 12. From a lookup of the germline V gene (reference sequence), CDR1 and CDR2 are SGHNT and YYREEE. From its cysteine to its phenylalanine, the CDR3 spans 16 amino acids. Just CDR3 DNA is preserved here, 48 bases in frame from base 1. A note on this clone: The specificity of this receptor is unknown. Base qualities are not recorded, but no much larger clone differs from it by a single base.

This clonotype originated in a man younger than 30 in good health and CMV-seropositive. Sample: PBMCs. Recombination joined TRBV5-4 with TRBJ2-3, with 8 bases in between that match TRBD2. The CDR3: CASSSAAGAKRDTQYF. The nucleotide sequence reads as follows: TGTGCCAGCAGCTCAGCAGCGGGGGCCAAGAGGGATACGCAGTATTTT.